This note documents a single T cell receptor (beta chain) sequence. Its antigen is currently unknown. V lost 3 bases, J lost 12 bases, and 14 bases lay in between. The CDR3 is 11 residues long. In germline, CDR1 is DFQATT, CDR2 SNEGSKA (reference sequence). The data belong to a study of T cells in Graves' hyperthyroidism and ophthalmopathy. It was uncontrolled infection, other autoimmune disease, pregnancy or lactation that excluded patients. RNA transcripts were the template for amplifying TCR beta CDR3 regions. The primer set for the first-round RT-PCR of the TCR CDR3 was HTBI. TCRdb analysed the multiplex PCR reads with MiXCR anew, one entry per CDR3 protein. The table has 660,000 or so distinct CDR3 sequences, just under 45% seen once. Whole-study results and caveats: In blood, most of the thyroid clonotypes expanded above 0.001 were also present. Patients with ophthalmopathy were separated from those with stable hyperthyroidism by a 13 V-J model.

This TCR came from an adult man with Graves' disease, either hyperthyroidism or ophthalmopathy (not recorded which). Sample: peripheral blood or thyroid tissue (not recorded which). The V call is TRBV20-1, the J call TRBJ1-1; weak D call: TRBD1 (5 bases). The CDR3 protein is CSASEGQSTFF. CDR3 DNA: TGCAGTGCTAGCGAAGGACAATCTACTTTCTTT.